This TCR beta chain emerged from a study of cytomegalovirus exposure and HLA in healthy donors. Study-wide context: Drawn from HLA-typed donors, tens of millions of unique TCRs were held in an early data release.

Overall study results and limits: The authors reported that TCR beta sequences could predict HLA-A and HLA-B alleles. These predictions were accurate for most subjects in the first cohort.

For this clone: What it recognizes is unknown.

The CDR3 consists of 14 residues. Germline CDR1 reads MNHNS; CDR2 reads SASEGT. Trimming at V came to 8 bases and at J to 5 bases, leaving 5 bases not matched to a gene. The PCR contained 60 Vbeta and 13 Jbeta primers. Study processing details: About 12 million shared chains were among the approximately 87 million unique TCR beta chains that a later analysis counted. Sequenced by immunoSEQ multiplex PCR; TCRdb stores in-frame clones only, minus some. From that table come the V and J calls and clone size; the DNA was used to work out D and trimming. This table has around 100,000 clones, 75% to 85% appearing once.

The sample comprised PBMCs. The V call is TRBV6-1, the J call TRBJ1-5, with TRBD1 identical over 11 bases. This clonotype was obtained from a woman aged 18-30 years in good health and CMV-seropositive. The chain's CDR3 is CASGDRGSYQPQHF. CDR3 in DNA: TGTGCCAGCGGGGACAGGGGGTCGTATCAGCCCCAGCATTTT.